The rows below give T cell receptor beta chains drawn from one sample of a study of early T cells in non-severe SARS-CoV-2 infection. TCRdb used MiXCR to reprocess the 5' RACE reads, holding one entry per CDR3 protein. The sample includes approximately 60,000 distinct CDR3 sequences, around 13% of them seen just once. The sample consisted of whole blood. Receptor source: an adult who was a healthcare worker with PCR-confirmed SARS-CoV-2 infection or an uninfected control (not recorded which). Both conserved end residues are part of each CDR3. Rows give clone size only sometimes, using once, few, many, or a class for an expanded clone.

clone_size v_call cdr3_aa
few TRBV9 CASGGISNEQFF
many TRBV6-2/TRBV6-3 CASSYPGQGLMNTEAFF
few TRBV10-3 CAIRDRLGQGNIRDTQYF
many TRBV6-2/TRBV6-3 CASSQVNYGYTF
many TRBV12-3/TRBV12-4 CASSRTGGAYQPQHF
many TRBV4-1 CASSPTGQGGAFF
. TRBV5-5 CASSPRGQGPNEKLFF
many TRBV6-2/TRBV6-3 CASSYSWTSYEQYF
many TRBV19 CASSTRTRETYGYTF
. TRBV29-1 CSVPGLAGTGTQYF
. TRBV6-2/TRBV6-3 CASSYSNSGLSGANVLTF
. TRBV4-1 CASSQGPGGTDTQYF
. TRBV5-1 CASSNVAGGAGYEQYF
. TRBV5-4 CASSLERPTTDTQYF
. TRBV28 CASSLSGGPNTGELFF
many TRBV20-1 CSAIRGQETQYF
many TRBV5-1 CASSLEETQYF
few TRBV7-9 CANSLGQDHYEQYF
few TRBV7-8 CASSLARVGRVSYNEQFF
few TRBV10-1 CASRMTPAEKLFF